This T cell receptor beta chain came from a study of cytomegalovirus exposure and HLA in healthy donors. Study-level background: Earlier work reported 90 million to 120 million unique TCR beta sequences from about 170 million T cells.

The CDR3 runs 15 residues. V gave up 3 bases and J gave up 6 bases; unmatched junction bases: 9. From germline, CDR1 is WNHNN and CDR2 SYGVQD (reference sequence). With regard to this clone: Its antigen remains unidentified.

Findings and limits, study-wide: A list of roughly 160 TCR beta chains associated with cytomegalovirus was given. Most TCR sequences were rare, but some public TCRs occurred in many donors.

With 60 Vbeta and 13 Jbeta primers, the PCR was carried out. Profiled with immunoSEQ multiplex PCR; TCRdb holds only in-frame clones, not every one. Its listing shows under 200,000 clones. This receptor was identified in a man between 25 and 39 years old in good health and CMV-seronegative. The V and J genes are TRBV10-1 and TRBJ2-7; 9 nucleotides match TRBD1. Sequenced: PBMCs. CDR3: CASSDPTGTGFEQYF. The CDR3 nucleotides read TGCGCCAGCAGTGACCCGACCGGGACAGGGTTCGAGCAGTACTTC.